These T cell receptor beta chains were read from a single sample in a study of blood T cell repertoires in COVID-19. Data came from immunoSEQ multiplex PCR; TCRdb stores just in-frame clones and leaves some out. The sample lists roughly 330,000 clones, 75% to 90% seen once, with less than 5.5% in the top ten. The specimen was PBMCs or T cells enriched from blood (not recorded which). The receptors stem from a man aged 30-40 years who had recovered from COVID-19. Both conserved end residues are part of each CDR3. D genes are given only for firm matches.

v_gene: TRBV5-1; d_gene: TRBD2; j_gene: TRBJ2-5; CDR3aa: CASSPNSGGYQETQYF
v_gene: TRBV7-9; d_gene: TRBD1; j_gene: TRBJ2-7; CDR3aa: CASSATRGQKREQYF
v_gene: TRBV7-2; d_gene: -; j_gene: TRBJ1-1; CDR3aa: CASSLVSGDAEAFF
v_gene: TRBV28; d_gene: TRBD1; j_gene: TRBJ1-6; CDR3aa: CASSLSDRDTSPLHF
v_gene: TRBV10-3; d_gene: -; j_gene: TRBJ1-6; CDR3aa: CAISPGQNNSPLHF
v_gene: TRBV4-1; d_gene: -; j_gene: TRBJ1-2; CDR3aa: CASSHDRVYYGYTF
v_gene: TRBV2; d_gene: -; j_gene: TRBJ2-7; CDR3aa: CASSDRGHYEQYF
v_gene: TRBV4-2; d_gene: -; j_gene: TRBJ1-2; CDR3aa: CASSREGIGSNYGYTF
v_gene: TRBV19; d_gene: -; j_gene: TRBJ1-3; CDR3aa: CASSATWSSGNTIYF
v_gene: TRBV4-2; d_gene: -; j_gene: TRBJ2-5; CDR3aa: CASSQARETQYF
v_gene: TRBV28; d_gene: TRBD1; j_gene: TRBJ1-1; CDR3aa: CASSRSRQGPVGDEAFF
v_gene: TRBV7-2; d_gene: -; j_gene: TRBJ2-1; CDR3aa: CASSSMGGGPRNEQFF
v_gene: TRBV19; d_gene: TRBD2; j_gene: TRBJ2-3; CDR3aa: CASSRGLAGAITDTQYF
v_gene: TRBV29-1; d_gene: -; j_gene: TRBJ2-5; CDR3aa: CSAAHADQETQYF
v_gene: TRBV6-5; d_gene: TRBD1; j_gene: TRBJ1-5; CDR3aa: CASSYDGTGDQPQHF
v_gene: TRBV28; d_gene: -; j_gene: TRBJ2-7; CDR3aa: CASSFGSGTGYEQYF
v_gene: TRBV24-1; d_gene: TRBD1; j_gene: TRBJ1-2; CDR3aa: CATSGSTGGVIVGYTF